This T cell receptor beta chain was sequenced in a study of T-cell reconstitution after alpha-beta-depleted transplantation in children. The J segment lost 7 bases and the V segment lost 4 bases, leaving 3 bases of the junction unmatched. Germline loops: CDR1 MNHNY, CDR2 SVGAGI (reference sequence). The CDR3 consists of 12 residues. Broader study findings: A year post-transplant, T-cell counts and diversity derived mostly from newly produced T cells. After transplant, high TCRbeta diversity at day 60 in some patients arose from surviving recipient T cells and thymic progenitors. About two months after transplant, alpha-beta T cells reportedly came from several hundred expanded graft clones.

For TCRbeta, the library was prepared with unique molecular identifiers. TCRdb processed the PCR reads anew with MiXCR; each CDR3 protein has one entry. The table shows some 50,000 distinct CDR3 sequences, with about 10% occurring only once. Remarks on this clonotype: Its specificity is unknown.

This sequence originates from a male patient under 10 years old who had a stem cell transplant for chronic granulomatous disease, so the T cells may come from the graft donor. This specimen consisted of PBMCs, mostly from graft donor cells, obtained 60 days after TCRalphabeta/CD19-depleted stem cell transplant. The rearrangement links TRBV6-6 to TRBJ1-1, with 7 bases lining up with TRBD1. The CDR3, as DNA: TGTGCCAGCAGTTTCGGGACAGTTGAAGCTTTCTTT. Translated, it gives CASSFGTVEAFF.